This record looks at one T cell receptor (beta chain) sequence and its context. The antigen is not known. This sample is part of a study of OX40 agonist ivuxolimab in advanced cancers. Study-wide background: Intravenous ivuxolimab was administered to patients every 2 weeks at 0.01 to 10 mg/kg. A history of anti-PD-1, anti-PD-L1 or anti-CTLA-4 therapy was acceptable, and approximately 40% had some.

Measured with immunoSEQ multiplex PCR; TCRdb has only the in-frame clones, and not every one. The sample has about 78,000 clones; about 90% are singletons. The CDR3 sequence is 14 residues long. The trim removed 8 bases at V and 3 bases at J, leaving 4 bases unmatched. Germline V gives CDR1 SNHLY, CDR2 FYNNEI. General study findings and limits: Clonal expansion was seen in CD4+ and CD8+ blood T cells by week 6 at 0.1 to 3.0 mg/kg.

The sequences come from CD4+ or CD8+ T cells sorted from blood, collected in a trial of the OX40 agonist ivuxolimab. This clonotype was sampled from an adult with an advanced solid tumor such as melanoma, head and neck, liver or kidney cancer. This chain links TRBV2 with TRBJ1-6; 7 nucleotides line up with TRBD1. The CDR3 loop is CASAQGFYNSPLHF. The CDR3 coding sequence is TGTGCCAGCGCACAGGGGTTCTATAATTCACCCCTCCACTTT.